The rows below give T cell receptor beta chains drawn from one sample of a study of cytomegalovirus exposure and HLA in healthy donors. Data came from immunoSEQ multiplex PCR; TCRdb stores just in-frame clones and leaves some out. The table includes around 200,000 clones, approximately 85% detected once. Material for sequencing was PBMCs. These receptors originate from a woman in her forties in good health and CMV-seronegative. Both conserved end residues are part of each CDR3. D genes are given only for firm matches. A clone size is listed for some rows: how often the clone was seen (once, few, many), or a class if it is expanded.

TRBV4-1	TRBJ2-7	TRBD2	-	CASSQVDMGLASYEQYF	TGCGCCAGCAGCCAAGTTGATATGGGACTAGCATCCTACGAGCAGTACTTC
TRBV5-8	TRBJ1-3	-	-	CASRFRGSSGNTIYF	TGTGCCAGCAGGTTCAGGGGTAGCTCTGGAAACACCATATATTTT
TRBV5-1	TRBJ2-7	-	-	CASSLTGSAYEQYF	TGCGCCAGCAGCTTGACCGGGTCCGCCTACGAGCAGTACTTC
TRBV28	TRBJ2-4	-	-	CASRDSGSKNIQYF	TGTGCCAGCAGGGATTCGGGTTCCAAAAACATTCAGTACTTC
TRBV6-6	TRBJ2-3	-	-	CASSYGGRSTDTQYF	TGTGCCAGCAGTTACGGCGGCCGTAGCACAGATACGCAGTATTTT
TRBV27	TRBJ1-5	TRBD1	-	CASRWGTGQPQHF	TGTGCCAGCAGGTGGGGGACAGGGCAGCCCCAGCATTTT
TRBV13	TRBJ1-4	-	once	CASSSRLTNEKLFF	TGTGCCAGCAGCTCCCGACTGACGAATGAAAAACTGTTTTTT
TRBV28	TRBJ2-7	-	-	CASSLQGSNEQYF	TGTGCCAGCAGTTTACAGGGGTCCAACGAGCAGTACTTC
TRBV6-1	TRBJ2-2	-	-	CASSEMGNTGELFF	TGTGCCAGCAGTGAAATGGGCAACACCGGGGAGCTGTTTTTT
TRBV20-1	TRBJ2-2	-	-	CSATRYGELFF	TGCAGTGCTACTAGATACGGGGAGCTGTTTTTT
TRBV11-3	TRBJ2-1	TRBD2	once	CASSSGERGNNEQFF	TGTGCCAGCAGCTCCGGCGAGCGGGGGAACAATGAGCAGTTCTTC
TRBV5-6	TRBJ1-1	TRBD1	-	CASSLATRGLEAFF	TGTGCCAGCAGCTTGGCAACCAGGGGGCTTGAGGCTTTCTTT
TRBV30	TRBJ1-1	-	-	CALFPTEAFF	TGTGCCCTTTTCCCGACTGAAGCTTTCTTT
TRBV18	TRBJ1-2	-	-	CASSPHAGDGYTF	TGTGCCAGCTCACCGCATGCGGGGGACGGCTACACCTTC
TRBV18	TRBJ2-1	TRBD2	-	CASSLGPAGGINEQFF	TGTGCCAGCTCACTTGGCCCAGCGGGAGGGATCAATGAGCAGTTCTTC
TRBV11-2	TRBJ2-7	TRBD2	once	CASSLVGGINEQYF	TGTGCCAGCAGCTTAGTGGGAGGGATCAACGAGCAGTACTTC
TRBV5-1	TRBJ2-7	TRBD2	-	CASSLPKLAGVYEQYF	TGCGCCAGCAGCTTACCAAAGCTAGCGGGCGTCTACGAGCAGTACTTC
TRBV28	TRBJ2-7	-	-	CASTDSTYEQYF	TGTGCCAGCACCGACTCTACGTACGAGCAGTACTTC
TRBV7-9	TRBJ2-7	TRBD2	-	CASSRSGRGPYEQYF	TGTGCCAGCAGCCGCAGCGGGAGGGGCCCCTACGAGCAGTACTTC
TRBV18	TRBJ2-7	TRBD2	-	CASSPRLAGTYEQYF	TGTGCCAGCTCACCACGGCTAGCGGGAACCTACGAGCAGTACTTC
TRBV15	TRBJ2-7	-	-	CATSSHRNSYEQYF	TGTGCCACCAGCAGTCACAGGAACTCCTACGAGCAGTACTTC
TRBV25-1	TRBJ2-5	TRBD1	-	CASSVGTGGGETQYF	TGTGCCAGCAGTGTCGGGACAGGGGGCGGTGAGACCCAGTACTTC
TRBV30	TRBJ2-7	TRBD1	-	CAWIPTGASYEQYF	TGTGCCTGGATCCCGACAGGGGCCTCCTACGAGCAGTACTTC
TRBV6-6	TRBJ1-6	-	-	CASSPTEYNSPLHF	TGTGCCAGCAGCCCGACAGAGTATAATTCACCCCTCCACTTT
TRBV27	TRBJ2-3	TRBD1	once	CASSSPGGRSTDTQYF	TGTGCCAGCAGTTCCCCAGGGGGCAGAAGCACAGATACGCAGTATTTT
TRBV7-2	TRBJ2-7	-	-	CASSLGGQYEQYF	TGTGCCAGCAGCTTAGGGGGGCAATACGAGCAGTACTTC
TRBV19	TRBJ1-2	TRBD1	-	CATGGTGVRGYTF	TGTGCCACGGGCGGGACAGGGGTAAGGGGCTACACCTTC
TRBV10-2	TRBJ1-5	-	-	CASSEGGGSQPQHF	TGCGCCAGCAGTGAAGGCGGGGGTTCGCAGCCCCAGCATTTT
TRBV27	TRBJ2-7	TRBD2	once	CASSSWEGREVHEQYF	TGTGCCAGCAGTAGCTGGGAGGGCAGGGAGGTTCACGAGCAGTACTTC
TRBV6-6	TRBJ2-1	TRBD2	-	CASSYLGLAEYNEQFF	TGTGCCAGCAGTTACTTGGGACTAGCGGAGTACAATGAGCAGTTCTTC
TRBV6-1	TRBJ2-1	-	-	CEVSSVWQNEQFF	TGTGAAGTATCTTCCGTCTGGCAGAATGAGCAGTTCTTC
TRBV5-4	TRBJ2-1	TRBD2	-	CASSSEKTSGNNEQFF	TGTGCCAGCAGCTCCGAAAAGACTAGCGGGAACAATGAGCAGTTCTTC
TRBV13	TRBJ2-3	-	once	CASSASLDREETDTQYF	TGTGCCAGCAGCGCTTCCCTCGACAGGGAGGAGACAGATACGCAGTATTTT
TRBV5-1	TRBJ2-2	-	-	CASSFGARSTGELFF	TGCGCCAGCAGCTTCGGTGCCAGGTCGACCGGGGAGCTGTTTTTT
TRBV9	TRBJ1-1	-	-	CASSVRGGDEAFF	TGTGCCAGCAGCGTAAGGGGAGGGGACGAAGCTTTCTTT
TRBV2	TRBJ1-1	-	-	CASTGQRNTEAFF	TGTGCCAGCACTGGACAGCGCAACACTGAAGCTTTCTTT
TRBV12-5	TRBJ2-1	-	-	CASAPTGVSYNEQFF	TGTGCTAGTGCCCCGACGGGGGTCTCCTACAATGAGCAGTTCTTC